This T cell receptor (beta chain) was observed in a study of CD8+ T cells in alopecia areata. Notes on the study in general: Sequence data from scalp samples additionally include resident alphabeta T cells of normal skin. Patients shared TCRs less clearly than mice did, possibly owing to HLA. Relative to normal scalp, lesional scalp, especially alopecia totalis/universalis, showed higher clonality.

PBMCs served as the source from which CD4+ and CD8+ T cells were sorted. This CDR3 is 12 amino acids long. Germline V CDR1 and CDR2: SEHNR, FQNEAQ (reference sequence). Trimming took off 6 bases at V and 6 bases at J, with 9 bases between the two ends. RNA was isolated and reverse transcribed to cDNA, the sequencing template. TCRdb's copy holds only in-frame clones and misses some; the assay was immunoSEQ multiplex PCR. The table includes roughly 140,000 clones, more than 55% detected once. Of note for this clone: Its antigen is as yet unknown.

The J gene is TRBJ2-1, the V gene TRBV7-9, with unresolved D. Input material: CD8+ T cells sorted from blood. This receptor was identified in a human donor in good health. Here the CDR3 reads CASRLIVNEQFF. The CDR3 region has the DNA TGTGCCAGCAGGTTGATAGTCAATGAGCAGTTCTTC.